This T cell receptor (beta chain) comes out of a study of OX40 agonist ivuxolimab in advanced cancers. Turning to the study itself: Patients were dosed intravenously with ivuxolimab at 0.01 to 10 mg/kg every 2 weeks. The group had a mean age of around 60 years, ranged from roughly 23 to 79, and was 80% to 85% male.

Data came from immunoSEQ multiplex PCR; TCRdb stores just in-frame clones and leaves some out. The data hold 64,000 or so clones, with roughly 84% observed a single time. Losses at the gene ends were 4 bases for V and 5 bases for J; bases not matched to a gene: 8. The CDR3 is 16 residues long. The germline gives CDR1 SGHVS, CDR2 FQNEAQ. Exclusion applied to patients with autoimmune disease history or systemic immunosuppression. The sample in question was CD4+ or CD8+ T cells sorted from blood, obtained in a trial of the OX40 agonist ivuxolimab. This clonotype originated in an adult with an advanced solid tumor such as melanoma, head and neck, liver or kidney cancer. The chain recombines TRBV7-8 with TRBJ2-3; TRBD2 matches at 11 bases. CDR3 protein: CASSSNSGRAGDTQYF. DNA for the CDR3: TGTGCCAGCAGCTCCAATAGCGGGAGGGCCGGAGATACGCAGTATTTT.